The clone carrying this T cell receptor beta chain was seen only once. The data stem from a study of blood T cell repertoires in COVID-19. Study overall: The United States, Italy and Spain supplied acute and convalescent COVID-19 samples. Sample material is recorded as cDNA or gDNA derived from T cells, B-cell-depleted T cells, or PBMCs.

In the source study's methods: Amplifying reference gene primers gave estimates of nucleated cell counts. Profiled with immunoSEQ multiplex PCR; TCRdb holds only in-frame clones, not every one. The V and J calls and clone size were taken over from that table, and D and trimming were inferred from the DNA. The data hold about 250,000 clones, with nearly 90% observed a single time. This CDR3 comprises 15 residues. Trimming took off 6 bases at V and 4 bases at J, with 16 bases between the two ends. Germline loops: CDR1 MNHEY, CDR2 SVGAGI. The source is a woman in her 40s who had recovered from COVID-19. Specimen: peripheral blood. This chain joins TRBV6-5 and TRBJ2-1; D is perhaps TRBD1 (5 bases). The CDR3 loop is CASRLDRTIYNEQFF. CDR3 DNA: TGTGCCAGCAGACTGGACCGGACAATTTACAATGAGCAGTTCTTC.